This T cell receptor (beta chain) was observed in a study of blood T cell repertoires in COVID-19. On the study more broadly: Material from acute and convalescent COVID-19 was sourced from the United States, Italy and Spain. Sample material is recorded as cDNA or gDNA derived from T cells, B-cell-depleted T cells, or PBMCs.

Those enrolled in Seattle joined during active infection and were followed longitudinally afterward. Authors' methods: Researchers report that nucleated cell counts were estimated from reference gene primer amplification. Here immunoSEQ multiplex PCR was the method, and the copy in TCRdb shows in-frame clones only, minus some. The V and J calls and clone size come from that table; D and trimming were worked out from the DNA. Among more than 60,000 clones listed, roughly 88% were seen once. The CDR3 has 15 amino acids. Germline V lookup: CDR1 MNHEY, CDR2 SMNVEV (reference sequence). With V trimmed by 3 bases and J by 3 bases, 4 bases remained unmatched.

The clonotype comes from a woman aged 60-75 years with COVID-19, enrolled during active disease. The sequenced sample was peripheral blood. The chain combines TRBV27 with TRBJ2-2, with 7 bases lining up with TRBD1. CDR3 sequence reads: CASSLWDSYTGELFF. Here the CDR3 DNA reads TGTGCCAGCAGTTTGTGGGACAGTTACACCGGGGAGCTGTTTTTT.